The present T cell receptor (beta chain) was sequenced within a study of shared clonotypes between healthy human individuals. Whole-study results and caveats: Non-shared clonotypes were found to have lower generation probabilities than the clonotypes that were shared by all four of the sorted-subset donors.

Repertoires were generated with immunoSEQ multiplex PCR, while TCRdb's copy carries only in-frame clones and drops some. The sample contains a few hundred thousand clones, more than 95% of which appear only once. Notes on this clone: Antigen: not known.

This CDR3 comprises 14 residues. Trimming cost V 1 base and J 8 bases, with 14 bases left between them. Germline CDR1 is MDHEN and CDR2 is SYDVKM. CD45RA+ naive and CD45RA-negative memory subsets were separated from CD4+ cells. The sample taken for sequencing was naive CD4+ T cells sorted from blood. Subset given: CD45RA+ positively selected. This TCR was recovered from a woman in her twenties or thirties in good health. V is TRBV28 and J is TRBJ1-2, with D unresolved. The CDR3 loop reads CASSLLVSGKGYTF. DNA for the CDR3: TGTGCCAGCAGTTTATTGGTTTCCGGGAAAGGCTACACCTTC.